The 15 T cell receptor beta chains given below trace back to one sample, sequenced in a study of cytomegalovirus exposure and HLA in healthy donors listed by TCRdb under 2017. The library was prepared using the immunoSEQ multiplex PCR assay. The multiplex PCR relied on a mix of 60 forward primers for TCR Vbeta segments and 13 reverse primers for TCR Jbeta segments. The source is immuneACCESS, and TCRdb retained only in-frame sequences with V and J called. Part of the clones is not carried over; for the studies checked, unresolved V genes explain less than half of this, and the remainder is unexplained. This sample has under 200,000 clones in its table, and more than 70% of those were observed once. About 1% of the sample is held by the ten biggest clonotypes. Sequences were obtained from PBMCs. All receptors come from a man between 25 and 39 years old in good health and CMV-seronegative.

This chain links TRBV2 with TRBJ2-7, with D unresolved. The CDR3 totals 11 residues. The germline gives CDR1 SNHLY, CDR2 FYNNEI. Deletions cut 6 bases from V and 3 bases from J, with 6 bases between. CDR3 DNA sequence: TGTGCCAGCAGCCTCTACTACGAGCAGTACTTC. Its protein is CASSLYYEQYF.

The rearrangement uses TRBV27 and TRBJ2-5; 7 bases match TRBD2. Trimming at V came to 5 bases and at J to 5 bases, leaving 14 bases not matched to a gene. This CDR3 has 16 amino acids. Germline V gene lookup returns CDR1 MNHEY and CDR2 SMNVEV (reference sequence). CDR3 in amino acids: CASSPGLQAPWETQYF. The CDR3 nucleotides are TGTGCCAGCAGTCCGGGACTACAGGCCCCATGGGAGACCCAGTACTTC.

The chain employs TRBV5-1 and TRBJ2-5, with 8 bases that match TRBD1. The DNA end is a closer match to TRBJ2-7, so the J assignment may be wrong. CDR3 size: 17 residues. Germline loops: CDR1 SGHRS, CDR2 YFSETQ. The CDR3 coding sequence is TGCGCCAGCAGCTTGAGGTTTACGGGGACAGGAGACTACGAGCAGTACTTC. Its protein is CASSLRFTGTGDYEQYF.

The V call is TRBV2, the J call TRBJ1-6, with D maybe TRBD1 (5 bases). The CDR3 extends over 15 amino acids. Germline CDR1 is SNHLY and CDR2 is FYNNEI. Trimming removed 6 bases from V and 1 base from J, with 10 bases in between. For the CDR3, the DNA is TGTGCCAGCAGATTGCAGGGATCCTATAATTCACCCCTCCACTTT. Amino acid sequence: CASRLQGSYNSPLHF.

This rearrangement joins TRBV9 to TRBJ2-3; 8 nucleotides agree with TRBD2. Per the germline V gene, CDR1 is SGDLS and CDR2 is YYNGEE. This CDR3 has 16 residues. Unmatched junction bases numbered 7, after V lost 0 bases and J lost 4 bases. The CDR3 sequence: CASSVVGSGVSDTQYF. In nucleotides, the CDR3 is TGTGCCAGCAGCGTAGTTGGTAGCGGGGTATCAGATACGCAGTATTTT.

This chain links TRBV14 with TRBJ1-2, with TRBD1 identical over 9 bases. The trim removed 0 bases at V and 2 bases at J, leaving 4 bases unmatched. The CDR3 covers 16 residues. Germline-derived CDR1 and CDR2 are SGHDN and FVKESK. In DNA form, the CDR3 reads TGTGCCAGCAGCCAAGATAGAGGACAGGGGAACTATGGCTACACCTTC. It codes for CASSQDRGQGNYGYTF.

This sequence joins TRBV11-3 and TRBJ2-1, with D maybe TRBD2 (6 bases). This CDR3 is built from 17 residues. V dropped 1 base and J dropped 3 bases, with 16 bases sitting between them. The V gene's germline CDR1 is SGHNT and CDR2 YENEEA. The CDR3 DNA sequence: TGTGCCAGCAGCTTAGTAGGGAGTGGGGGGTACTACAATGAGCAGTTCTTC. Amino acids: CASSLVGSGGYYNEQFF.

The chain uses TRBV2 and TRBJ2-6; weak D call: TRBD1 (5 bases). Germline V lookup: CDR1 SNHLY, CDR2 FYNNEI. The ends were cut back, 6 bases at V and 5 bases at J, with 8 bases in the middle. The CDR3 runs 13 residues. CDR3 amino acids: CASRGARANVLTF. The CDR3 DNA is TGTGCCAGCAGAGGGGCCCGGGCCAACGTCCTGACTTTC.

V gene TRBV18 combines with J gene TRBJ1-1; weak D call: TRBD1 (5 bases). V lost 3 bases and J 8 bases, leaving 7 bases between the germline ends. This CDR3 contains 11 residues. Germline V CDR1 and CDR2: KGHSH, LQKENI. CDR3 loop: CASSPAGEAFF. The CDR3 DNA reads TGTGCCAGCTCACCTGCAGGGGAAGCTTTCTTT.

The chain joins TRBV6-4 to TRBJ2-1; TRBD2 aligns across 7 bases. CDR1 and CDR2 from the germline V gene are MRHNA and SNTAGT. Unmatched junction bases numbered 17, after V lost 10 bases and J lost 8 bases. The CDR3 runs to 15 residues. The CDR3 sequence: CATIQLAFLEDEQFF. CDR3 nucleotide sequence: TGTGCCACGATACAACTAGCGTTTTTAGAGGATGAGCAGTTCTTC.

J is TRBJ2-7 and V is TRBV5-1, with 12 positions matching TRBD1. V shed 4 bases and J 5 bases; nucleotides not matched to a gene: 13. The length of the CDR3 is 17 residues. Germline V CDR1 and CDR2: SGHRS, YFSETQ. Here the CDR3 reads CASSPYIGTGGLDEQYF. In nucleotides, the CDR3 is TGCGCCAGCAGCCCCTACATAGGGACAGGGGGCTTAGACGAGCAGTACTTC.

CDR3 in amino acids: CASSLVAVTYEQYF. The CDR3 nucleotides are TGTGCCAGCAGCTTAGTGGCGGTAACCTACGAGCAGTACTTC. The rearrangement links TRBV7-2 to TRBJ2-7; no firm D call. CDR3 size: 14 residues. The ends were cut back, 1 base at V and 2 bases at J, with 9 bases in the middle. CDR1 is SGHTA and CDR2 is FQGNSA in the germline V gene.

This chain connects TRBV6-5 to TRBJ1-1, with TRBD1 identical over 9 bases. Germline V gene lookup returns CDR1 MNHEY and CDR2 SVGAGI. V dropped 5 bases and J dropped 5; count of bases not matched to a gene: 6. This CDR3 is 14 amino acids long. The CDR3 nucleotides are TGTGCCAGCAGTCACAGGGGGCTCGAGACTGAAGCTTTCTTT. Translating it yields CASSHRGLETEAFF.

This sequence joins TRBV27 and TRBJ1-6; D call uncertain. Germline V gives CDR1 MNHEY, CDR2 SMNVEV (reference sequence). Trimming took 6 bases from V and 10 from J, leaving 10 bases between them. This CDR3 is 12 amino acids long. CDR3 DNA sequence: TGTGCCAGCAGGCTGGGCTACTCACCCCTCCACTTT. Residues: CASRLGYSPLHF.

The V call is TRBV11-3, the J call TRBJ2-5, with 12 positions matching TRBD2. CDR1 and CDR2 (germline): SGHNT, YENEEA. Trimming cost V 2 bases and J 5 bases; bases outside gene matches: 9. The CDR3 has 17 amino acids. The CDR3 loop reads CASSLSASGGAPETQYF. Here the CDR3 DNA reads TGTGCCAGCAGCTTAAGTGCTAGCGGGGGGGCCCCGGAGACCCAGTACTTC.